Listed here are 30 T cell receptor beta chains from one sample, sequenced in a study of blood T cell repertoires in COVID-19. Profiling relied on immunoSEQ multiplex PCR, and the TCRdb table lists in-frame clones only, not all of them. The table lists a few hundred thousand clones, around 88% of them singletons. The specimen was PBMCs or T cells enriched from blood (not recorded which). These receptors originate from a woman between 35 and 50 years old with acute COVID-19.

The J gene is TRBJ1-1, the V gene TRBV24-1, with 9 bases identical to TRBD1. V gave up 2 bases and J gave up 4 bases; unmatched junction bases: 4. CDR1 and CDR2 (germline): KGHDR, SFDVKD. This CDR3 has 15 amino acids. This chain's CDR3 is CATSDSGQGITEAFF. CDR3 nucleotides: TGTGCCACCAGTGATTCTGGACAGGGGATCACTGAAGCTTTCTTT.

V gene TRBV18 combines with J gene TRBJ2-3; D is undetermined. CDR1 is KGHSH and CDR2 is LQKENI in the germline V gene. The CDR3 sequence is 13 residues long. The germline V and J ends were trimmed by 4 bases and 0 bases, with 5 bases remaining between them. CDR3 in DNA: TGTGCCAGCTCACGGCCTAGCACAGATACGCAGTATTTT. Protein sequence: CASSRPSTDTQYF.

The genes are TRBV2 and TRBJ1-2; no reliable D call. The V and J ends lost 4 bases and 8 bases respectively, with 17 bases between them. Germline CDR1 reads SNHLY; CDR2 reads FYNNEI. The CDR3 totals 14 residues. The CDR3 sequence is CASSASKAGGGYTF. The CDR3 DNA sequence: TGTGCCAGCAGTGCCTCGAAGGCGGGTGGGGGCTACACCTTC.

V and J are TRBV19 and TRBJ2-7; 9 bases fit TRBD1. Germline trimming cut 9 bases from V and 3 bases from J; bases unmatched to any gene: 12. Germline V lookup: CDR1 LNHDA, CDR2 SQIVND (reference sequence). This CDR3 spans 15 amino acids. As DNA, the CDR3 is TGTGCCAGAATAACAGGGGGCGTGGGGCTCTACGAGCAGTACTTC. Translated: CARITGGVGLYEQYF.

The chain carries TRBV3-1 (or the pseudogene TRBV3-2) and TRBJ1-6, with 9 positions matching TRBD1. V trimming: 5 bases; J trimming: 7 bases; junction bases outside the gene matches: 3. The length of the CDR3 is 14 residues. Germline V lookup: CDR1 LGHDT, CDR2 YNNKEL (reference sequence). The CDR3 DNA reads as TGTGCCAGCAGCGCGGGGACAGGGAATTCACCCCTCCACTTT. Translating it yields CASSAGTGNSPLHF.

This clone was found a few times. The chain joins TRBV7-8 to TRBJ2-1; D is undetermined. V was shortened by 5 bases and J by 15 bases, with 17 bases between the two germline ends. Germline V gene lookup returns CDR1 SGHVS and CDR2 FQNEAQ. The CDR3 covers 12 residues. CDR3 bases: TGTGCCAGCAGCCCCACCGTCTACCCCGTGTTCTTC. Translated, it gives CASSPTVYPVFF.

The CDR3 DNA reads as TGTGCCAGCAGTTACCCGGGACAGGGTACGACTGGCTACACCTTC. The encoded protein is CASSYPGQGTTGYTF. The gene calls are TRBV6-5 and TRBJ1-2, with 9 bases that match TRBD1. This CDR3 has 15 residues. After removal of 2 bases from V and 7 bases from J, the junction contained 8 bases not matched to a gene. Germline V lookup: CDR1 MNHEY, CDR2 SVGAGI.

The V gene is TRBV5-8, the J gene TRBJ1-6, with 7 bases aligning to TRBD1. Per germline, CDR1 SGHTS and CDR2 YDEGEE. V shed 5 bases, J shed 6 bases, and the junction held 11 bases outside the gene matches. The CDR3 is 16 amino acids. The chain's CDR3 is CASSSRRQGRNSPLHF. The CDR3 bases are TGTGCCAGCAGTTCTAGAAGACAGGGACGTAATTCACCCCTCCACTTT.

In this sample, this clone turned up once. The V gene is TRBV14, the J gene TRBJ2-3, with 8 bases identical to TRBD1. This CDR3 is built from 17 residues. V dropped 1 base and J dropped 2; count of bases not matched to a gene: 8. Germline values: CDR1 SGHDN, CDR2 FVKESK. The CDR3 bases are TGTGCCAGCAGCCAAGCGTTCGACAGGGGAACCACAGATACGCAGTATTTT. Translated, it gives CASSQAFDRGTTDTQYF.

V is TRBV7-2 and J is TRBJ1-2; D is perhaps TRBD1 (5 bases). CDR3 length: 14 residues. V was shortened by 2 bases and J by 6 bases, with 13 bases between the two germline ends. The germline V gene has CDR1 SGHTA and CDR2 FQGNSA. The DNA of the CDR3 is TGTGCCAGCAGCTTAAATCCAGGGAGGGATGGCTACACCTTC. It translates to CASSLNPGRDGYTF.

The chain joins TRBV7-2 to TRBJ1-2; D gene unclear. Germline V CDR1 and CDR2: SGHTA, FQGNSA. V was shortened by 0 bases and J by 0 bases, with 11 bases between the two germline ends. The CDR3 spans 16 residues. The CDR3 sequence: CASSLAPAGSNYGYTF. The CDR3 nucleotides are TGTGCCAGCAGCTTAGCCCCTGCAGGATCTAACTATGGCTACACCTTC.

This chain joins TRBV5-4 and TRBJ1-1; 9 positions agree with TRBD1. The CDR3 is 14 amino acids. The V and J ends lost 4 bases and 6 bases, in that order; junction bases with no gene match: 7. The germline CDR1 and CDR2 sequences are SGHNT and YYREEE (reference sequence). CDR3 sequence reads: CASSIPGQGSEAFF. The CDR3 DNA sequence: TGTGCCAGCAGCATACCGGGACAGGGCTCTGAAGCTTTCTTT.

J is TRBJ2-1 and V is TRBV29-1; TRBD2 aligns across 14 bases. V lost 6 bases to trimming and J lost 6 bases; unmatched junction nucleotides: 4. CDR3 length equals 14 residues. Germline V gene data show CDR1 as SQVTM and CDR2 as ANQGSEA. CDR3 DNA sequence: TGCAGCGTGACTAGCGGGGGGGCTCTCAATGAGCAGTTCTTC. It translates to CSVTSGGALNEQFF.

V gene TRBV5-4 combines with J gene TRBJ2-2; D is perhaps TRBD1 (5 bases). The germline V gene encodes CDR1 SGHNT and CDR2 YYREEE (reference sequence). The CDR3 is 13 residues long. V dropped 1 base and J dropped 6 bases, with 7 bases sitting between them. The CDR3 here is CASSLQGPGELFF. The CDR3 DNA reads TGTGCCAGCAGCTTGCAGGGTCCCGGGGAGCTGTTTTTT.

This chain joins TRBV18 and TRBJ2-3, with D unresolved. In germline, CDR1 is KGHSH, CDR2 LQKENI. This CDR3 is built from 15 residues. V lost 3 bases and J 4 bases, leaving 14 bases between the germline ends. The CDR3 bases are TGTGCCAGCTCACCCGCGGCTAGGTTCGCAGATACGCAGTATTTT. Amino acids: CASSPAARFADTQYF.

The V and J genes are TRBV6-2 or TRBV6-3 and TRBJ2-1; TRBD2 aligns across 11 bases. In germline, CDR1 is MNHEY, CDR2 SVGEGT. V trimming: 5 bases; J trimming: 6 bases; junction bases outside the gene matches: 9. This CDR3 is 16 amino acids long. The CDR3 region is CASSGDRTSGSNEQFF. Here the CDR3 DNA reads TGTGCCAGCAGTGGGGACAGGACTAGCGGGTCCAATGAGCAGTTCTTC.

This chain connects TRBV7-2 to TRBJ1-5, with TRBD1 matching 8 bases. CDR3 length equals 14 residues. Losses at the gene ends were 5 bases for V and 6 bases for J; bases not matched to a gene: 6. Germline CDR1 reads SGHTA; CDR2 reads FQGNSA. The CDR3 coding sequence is TGTGCCAGCAGCCAGCGGACAGGGCTTCAGCCCCAGCATTTT. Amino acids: CASSQRTGLQPQHF.

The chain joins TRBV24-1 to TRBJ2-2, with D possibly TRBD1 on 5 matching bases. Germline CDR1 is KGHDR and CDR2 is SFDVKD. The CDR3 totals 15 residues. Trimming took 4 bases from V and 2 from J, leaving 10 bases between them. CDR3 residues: CATSDPRGNTGELFF. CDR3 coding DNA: TGTGCCACCAGTGACCCTAGGGGTAACACCGGGGAGCTGTTTTTT.

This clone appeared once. CDR3 sequence: CASMMGGQNYGYTF. The CDR3 nucleotides read TGTGCCAGCATGATGGGAGGGCAGAACTATGGCTACACCTTC. This chain uses TRBV25-1 with TRBJ1-2, with unresolved D. Germline CDR1 reads MGHDK; CDR2 reads SYGVNS. V was cut by 7 bases and J by 2 bases, with 14 bases left in between. There are 14 residues in the CDR3.

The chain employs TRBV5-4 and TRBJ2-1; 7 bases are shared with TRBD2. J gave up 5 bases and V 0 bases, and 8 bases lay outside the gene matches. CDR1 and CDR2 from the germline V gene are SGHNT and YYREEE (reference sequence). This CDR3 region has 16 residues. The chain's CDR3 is CASSLGGGRLNNEQFF. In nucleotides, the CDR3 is TGTGCCAGCAGCTTGGGGGGGGGACGCCTTAACAATGAGCAGTTCTTC.

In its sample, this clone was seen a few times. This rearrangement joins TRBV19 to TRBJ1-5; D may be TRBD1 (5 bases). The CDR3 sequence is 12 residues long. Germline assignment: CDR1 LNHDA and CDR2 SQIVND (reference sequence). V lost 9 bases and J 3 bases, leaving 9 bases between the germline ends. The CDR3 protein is CASKGYNQPQHF. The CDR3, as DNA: TGTGCCAGCAAGGGGTACAATCAGCCCCAGCATTTT.

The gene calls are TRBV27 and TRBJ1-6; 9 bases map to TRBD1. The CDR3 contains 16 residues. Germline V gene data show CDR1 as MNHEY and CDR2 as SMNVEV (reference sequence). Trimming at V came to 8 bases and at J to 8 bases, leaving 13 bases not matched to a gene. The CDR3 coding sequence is TGTGCCAGCGCATACCCGGGACAGGGAGTTTATTCACCCCTCCACTTT. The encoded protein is CASAYPGQGVYSPLHF.

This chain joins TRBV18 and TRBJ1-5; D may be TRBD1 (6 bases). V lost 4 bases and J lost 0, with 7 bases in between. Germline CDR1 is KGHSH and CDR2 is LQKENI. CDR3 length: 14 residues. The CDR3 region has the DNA TGTGCCAGCTCACGGGACAATAGCAATCAGCCCCAGCATTTT. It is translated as CASSRDNSNQPQHF. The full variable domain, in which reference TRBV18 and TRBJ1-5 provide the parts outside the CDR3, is NAGVMQNPRHLVRRRGQEARLRCSPMKGHSHVYWYRQLPEEGLKFMVYLQKENIIDESGMPKERFSAEFPKEGPSILRIQQVVRGDSAAYFCASSRDNSNQPQHFGDGTRLSIL.

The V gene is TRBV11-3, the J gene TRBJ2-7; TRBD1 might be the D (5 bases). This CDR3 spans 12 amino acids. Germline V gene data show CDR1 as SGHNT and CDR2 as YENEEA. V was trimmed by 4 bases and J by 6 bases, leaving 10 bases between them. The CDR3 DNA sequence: TGTGCCAGCAGCTCCACTACAGGCGAGCAGTACGTC. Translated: CASSSTTGEQYV.

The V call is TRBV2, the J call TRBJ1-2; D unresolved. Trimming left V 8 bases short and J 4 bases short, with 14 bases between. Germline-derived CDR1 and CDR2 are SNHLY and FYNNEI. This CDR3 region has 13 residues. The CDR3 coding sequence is TGTGCCAGCGTAGTACAGACCCGCTATGGCTACACCTTC. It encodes CASVVQTRYGYTF.

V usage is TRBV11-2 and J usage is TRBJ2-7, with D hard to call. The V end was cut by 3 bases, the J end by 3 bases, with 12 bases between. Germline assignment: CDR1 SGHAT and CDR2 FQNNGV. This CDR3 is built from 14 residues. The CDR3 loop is CASSFSDIRYEQYV. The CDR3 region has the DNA TGTGCCAGCAGCTTTAGTGATATTCGCTACGAGCAGTACGTC.

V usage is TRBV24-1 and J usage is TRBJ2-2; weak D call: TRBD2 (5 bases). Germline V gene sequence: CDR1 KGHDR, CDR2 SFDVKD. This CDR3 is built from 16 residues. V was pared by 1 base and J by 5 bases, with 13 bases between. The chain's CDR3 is CATSDFGGFRTGELFF. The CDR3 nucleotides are TGTGCCACCAGTGATTTTGGAGGATTTAGGACCGGGGAGCTGTTTTTT.

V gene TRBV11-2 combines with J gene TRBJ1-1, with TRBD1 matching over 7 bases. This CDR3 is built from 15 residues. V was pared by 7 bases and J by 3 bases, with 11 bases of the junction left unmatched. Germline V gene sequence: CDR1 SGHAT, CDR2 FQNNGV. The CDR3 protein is CASTTGDPRDTEAFF. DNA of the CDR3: TGTGCCAGCACAACAGGGGACCCGAGGGACACTGAAGCTTTCTTT.

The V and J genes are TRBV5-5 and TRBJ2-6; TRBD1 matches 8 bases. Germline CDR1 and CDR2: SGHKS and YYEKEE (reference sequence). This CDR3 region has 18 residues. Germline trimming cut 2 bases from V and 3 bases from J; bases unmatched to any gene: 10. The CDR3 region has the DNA TGTGCCAGCAGCTTTTTGCCGACAGGGGCGGGTGGGGCCAACGTCCTGACTTTC. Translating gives CASSFLPTGAGGANVLTF.

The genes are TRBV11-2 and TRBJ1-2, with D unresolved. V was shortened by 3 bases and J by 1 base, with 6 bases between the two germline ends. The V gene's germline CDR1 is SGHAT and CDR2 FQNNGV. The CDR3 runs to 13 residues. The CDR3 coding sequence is TGTGCCAGCAGCTTTACTATTAACTATGGCTACACCTTC. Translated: CASSFTINYGYTF.